Presented here are 19 T cell receptor beta chains from one specimen sequenced in a study of blood T cell repertoires in COVID-19. Data came from immunoSEQ multiplex PCR; TCRdb stores just in-frame clones and leaves some out. Among roughly 150,000 clones listed, around 84% were seen once. Sequenced sample: peripheral blood. The source of these receptors is an elderly woman with COVID-19, enrolled during active disease.

The rearrangement joins TRBV9 to TRBJ1-2; no definite D call. Germline CDR1 reads SGDLS; CDR2 reads YYNGEE. The CDR3 is 12 residues long. Trimming removed 4 bases from V and 7 bases from J, with 11 bases in between. Here the CDR3 reads CASSPSEGGYTF. For the CDR3, the DNA is TGTGCCAGCAGCCCTAGCGAGGGTGGCTACACCTTC.

This clone was recorded once. The chain recombines TRBV6-5 with TRBJ2-2; 7 nucleotides agree with TRBD1. V lost 10 bases to trimming and J lost 2 bases; unmatched junction nucleotides: 4. The CDR3 length is 13 residues. Germline lookup yields CDR1 MNHEY and CDR2 SVGAGI. The CDR3 nucleotides are TGTGCCATCCGGGACAGCAACACCGGGGAGCTGTTTTTT. Protein: CAIRDSNTGELFF.

The rearrangement uses TRBV20-1 and TRBJ2-1; 11 bases align to TRBD2. Germline assignment: CDR1 DFQATT and CDR2 SNEGSKA (reference sequence). Trimming cost V 3 bases and J 7 bases; bases outside gene matches: 2. The CDR3 runs 13 residues. The CDR3 nucleotides are TGCAGTGCTAGTTTAGCGGGAGGGAATGAGCAGTTCTTC. Translating it yields CSASLAGGNEQFF.

The V gene is TRBV28, the J gene TRBJ1-2, with D unclear. This CDR3 has 13 amino acids. V dropped 4 bases and J dropped 8 bases, with 14 bases sitting between them. CDR1 and CDR2 (germline): MDHEN, SYDVKM. This chain's CDR3 is CASSSGRRAGYTF. CDR3 DNA: TGTGCCAGCAGTTCCGGGAGACGGGCCGGCTACACCTTC.

CDR3 region: CASSFLAGDVTGELFF. CDR3 sequence (DNA): TGTGCCAGCAGCTTTTTAGCGGGAGACGTGACCGGGGAGCTGTTTTTT. V gene TRBV11-1 combines with J gene TRBJ2-2; 9 bases match TRBD2. The germline CDR1 and CDR2 sequences are SGHAT and FQDESV (reference sequence). With 3 bases clipped from V and 5 bases from J, the junction kept 7 bases outside the gene matches. This CDR3 comprises 16 residues.

CDR3 protein: CASSVIAGPFEQYF. The CDR3 region has the DNA TGCGCCAGCAGCGTAATAGCGGGACCCTTCGAGCAGTACTTC. This chain uses TRBV5-1 with TRBJ2-7; TRBD2 matches at 8 bases. There are 14 residues in the CDR3. V trimming: 4 bases; J trimming: 6 bases; junction bases outside the gene matches: 9. CDR1 is SGHRS and CDR2 is YFSETQ in the germline V gene.

The rearrangement joins TRBV7-8 to TRBJ1-6, with D possibly matching TRBD1 (6 bases). This CDR3 region has 17 residues. Germline assignment: CDR1 SGHVS and CDR2 FQNEAQ. Trimming took 3 bases from V and 6 from J, leaving 18 bases between them. This chain's CDR3 is CASSFGKTGRGNSPLHF. The CDR3 DNA follows: TGTGCCAGCAGCTTTGGGAAGACAGGCCGGGGTAATTCACCCCTCCACTTT. Drawing the rest from reference TRBV7-8 and TRBJ1-6, the complete variable domain is GAGVSQSPRYKVAKRGQDVALRCDPISGHVSLFWYQQALGQGPEFLTYFQNEAQLDKSGLPSDRFFAERPEGSVSTLKIQRTQQEDSAVYLCASSFGKTGRGNSPLHFGNGTRLTVT.

The chain employs TRBV6-5 and TRBJ1-1; D gene ambiguous. The CDR3 consists of 13 residues. Germline V gene lookup returns CDR1 MNHEY and CDR2 SVGAGI. The V and J ends lost 9 bases and 4 bases respectively, with 15 bases between them. The CDR3 nucleotides are TGTGCCAGTAGTAAGGAAAGAGGCACTGAAGCTTTCTTT. Protein product: CASSKERGTEAFF.

The J gene is TRBJ2-2, the V gene TRBV6-1; 9 nucleotides line up with TRBD2. The CDR3 covers 17 residues. Germline V gene data show CDR1 as MNHNS and CDR2 as SASEGT. The J segment lost 8 bases and the V segment lost 4 bases, leaving 14 bases of the junction unmatched. In nucleotides, the CDR3 is TGTGCCAGCAGTGGCGACGGACTAGCGCGAGTAGGGGGGGAGCTGTTTTTT. It encodes CASSGDGLARVGGELFF.

The V gene is TRBV6-1, the J gene TRBJ1-3, with D hard to call. This CDR3 is 16 amino acids long. In germline, CDR1 is MNHNS, CDR2 SASEGT. V was clipped by 2 bases and J by 0 bases, with 11 bases between them. This CDR3 reads CASSETLADSGNTIYF. CDR3 DNA: TGTGCCAGCAGTGAAACCTTGGCCGACTCTGGAAACACCATATATTTT.

This clone was counted between two and nine times. The chain couples TRBV6-2 or TRBV6-3 to TRBJ2-7, with TRBD2 matching 12 bases. The V gene's germline CDR1 is MNHEY and CDR2 SVGEGT. The CDR3 runs 17 residues. V gave up 2 bases and J gave up 4 bases; unmatched junction bases: 9. CDR3 region: CASSYPTSGRMEYEQYF. The DNA of the CDR3 is TGTGCCAGCAGTTACCCGACTAGCGGGAGAATGGAATACGAGCAGTACTTC.

This chain connects TRBV4-2 to TRBJ1-5; no clear D gene. V was shortened by 1 base and J by 0 bases, with 4 bases between the two germline ends. The CDR3 sequence is 14 residues long. Germline CDR1 is LGHNA and CDR2 is YNFKEQ. The DNA of the CDR3 is TGTGCCAGCAGCCAAGGGAGTAGCAATCAGCCCCAGCATTTT. Encoded protein: CASSQGSSNQPQHF.

This clone was found a few times. The CDR3 DNA sequence: TGTGCCAGCGTTCTTCTCTACACCGGGGAGCTGTTTTTT. This translates into CASVLLYTGELFF. The J gene is TRBJ2-2, the V gene TRBV7-2; D uncertain. Trimming took 8 bases from V and 3 from J, leaving 10 bases between them. CDR1 SGHTA and CDR2 FQGNSA come from the germline V gene. The CDR3 loop spans 13 amino acids. The full variable domain, completed using reference TRBV7-2 and TRBJ2-2, is GAGVSQSPSNKVTEKGKDVELRCDPISGHTALYWYRQSLGQGLEFLIYFQGNSAPDKSGLPSDRFSAERTGGSVSTLTIQRTQQEDSAVYLCASVLLYTGELFFGEGSRLTVL.

The rearrangement uses TRBV15 and TRBJ2-1; 10 positions match TRBD1. The CDR3 loop spans 15 amino acids. Germline CDR1 LNHNV, CDR2 YYDKDF (reference sequence). Unmatched junction bases numbered 9, after V lost 5 bases and J lost 8 bases. As DNA, the CDR3 is TGTGCCACCAGCGAGGAGACAGGGGGCTTCGATGAGCAGTTCTTC. This codes for CATSEETGGFDEQFF.

This clone was picked up one time. The chain uses TRBV7-8 and TRBJ1-5; D not resolved. Trimming took 7 bases from V and 1 from J, leaving 8 bases between them. In germline, CDR1 is SGHVS, CDR2 FQNEAQ. The CDR3 loop spans 13 amino acids. Here the CDR3 DNA reads TGTGCCAGCACAACCGGGAGCAATCAGCCCCAGCATTTT. Translation: CASTTGSNQPQHF.

The J gene is TRBJ2-2, the V gene TRBV29-1; D not certain. The germline V gene encodes CDR1 SQVTM and CDR2 ANQGSEA. The CDR3 extends over 12 amino acids. V shed 2 bases and J shed 1 base, with 2 bases lying between them. The CDR3 nucleotides are TGCAGCGTTGAACTGAACACCGGGGAGCTGTTTTTT. It specifies CSVELNTGELFF.

This clone was seen a few times. This chain joins TRBV28 and TRBJ2-2, with 7 bases that match TRBD1. Germline CDR1 MDHEN, CDR2 SYDVKM. J was trimmed by 9 bases and V by 3 bases; bases with no gene match: 10. This CDR3 is built from 15 residues. The CDR3 bases are TGTGCCAGCAGTTTCGGCTACGACAGGGTCCGGGAGCTGTTTTTT. Translation gives CASSFGYDRVRELFF.

This clone has just one count. This chain joins TRBV7-8 and TRBJ2-4, with D possibly matching TRBD2 (6 bases). V lost 1 base and J 0 bases, leaving 16 bases between the germline ends. The CDR3 is 18 residues long. The germline CDR1 and CDR2 sequences are SGHVS and FQNEAQ. For the CDR3, the DNA is TGTGCCAGCAGCTTAGATGGGCGGGGAGAACTAGCCAAAAACATTCAGTACTTC. Translated, it gives CASSLDGRGELAKNIQYF.

The chain joins TRBV6-2 or TRBV6-3 to TRBJ1-2, with D maybe TRBD1 (5 bases). The CDR3 extends over 17 amino acids. The germline CDR1 and CDR2 sequences are MNHEY and SVGEGT. The V gene lost 3 bases and the J gene lost 4 bases, with 21 bases spanning the gap. The CDR3 coding sequence is TGTGCCAGCAGTTATACTCCGAGGGACTTCGGAGGCTATGGCTACACCTTC. Translating it yields CASSYTPRDFGGYGYTF.